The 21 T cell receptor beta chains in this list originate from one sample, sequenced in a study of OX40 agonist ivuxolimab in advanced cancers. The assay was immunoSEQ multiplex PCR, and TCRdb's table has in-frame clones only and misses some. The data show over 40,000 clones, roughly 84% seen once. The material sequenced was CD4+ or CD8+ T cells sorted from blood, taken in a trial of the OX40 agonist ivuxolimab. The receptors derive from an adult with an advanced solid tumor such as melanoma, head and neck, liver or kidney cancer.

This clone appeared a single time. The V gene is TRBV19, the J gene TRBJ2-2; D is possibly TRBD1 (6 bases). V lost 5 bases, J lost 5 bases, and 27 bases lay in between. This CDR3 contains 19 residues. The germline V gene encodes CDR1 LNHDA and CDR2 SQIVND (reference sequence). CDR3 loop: CASSLYAPYNRVGTGELFF. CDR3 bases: TGTGCCAGTAGTTTATACGCCCCCTACAACAGGGTTGGGACCGGGGAGCTGTTTTTT.

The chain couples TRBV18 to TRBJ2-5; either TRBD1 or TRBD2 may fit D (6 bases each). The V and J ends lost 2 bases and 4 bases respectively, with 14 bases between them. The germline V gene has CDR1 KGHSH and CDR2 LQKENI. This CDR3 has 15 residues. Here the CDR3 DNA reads TGTGCCAGCTCACCAATTGAAGGGGGGAGAGAGACCCAGTACTTC. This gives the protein CASSPIEGGRETQYF.

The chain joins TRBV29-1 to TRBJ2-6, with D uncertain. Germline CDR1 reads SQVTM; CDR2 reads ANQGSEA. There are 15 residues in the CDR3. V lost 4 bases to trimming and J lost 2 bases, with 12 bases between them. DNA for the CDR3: TGCAGCGTTGCGAATCAATTCGCTGGGGCCAACGTCCTGACTTTC. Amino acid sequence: CSVANQFAGANVLTF.

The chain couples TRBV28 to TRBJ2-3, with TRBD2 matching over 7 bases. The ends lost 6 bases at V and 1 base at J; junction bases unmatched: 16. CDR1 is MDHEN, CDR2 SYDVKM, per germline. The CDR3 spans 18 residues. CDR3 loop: CASSLTRGVGYRTDTQYF. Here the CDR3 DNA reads TGTGCCAGCAGCCTGACTCGGGGGGTTGGCTATCGCACAGATACGCAGTATTTT.

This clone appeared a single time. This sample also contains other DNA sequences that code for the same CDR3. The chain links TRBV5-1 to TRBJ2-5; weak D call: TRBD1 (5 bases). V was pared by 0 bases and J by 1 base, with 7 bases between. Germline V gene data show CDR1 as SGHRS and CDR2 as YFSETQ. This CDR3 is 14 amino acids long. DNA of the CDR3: TGCGCCAGCAGCTTGGGTCAGGGCCAAGAGACCCAGTACTTC. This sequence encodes CASSLGQGQETQYF.

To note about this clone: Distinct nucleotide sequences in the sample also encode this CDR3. The CDR3 sequence: CASSPGRNTEAFF. The DNA for the CDR3 is TGTGCCAGCTCACCGGGGAGGAACACTGAAGCTTTCTTT. The rearrangement uses TRBV18 and TRBJ1-1; no reliable D call. Trimming left V 3 bases short and J 1 base short, with 6 bases between. The V gene's germline CDR1 is KGHSH and CDR2 LQKENI. The CDR3 is made up of 13 amino acids.

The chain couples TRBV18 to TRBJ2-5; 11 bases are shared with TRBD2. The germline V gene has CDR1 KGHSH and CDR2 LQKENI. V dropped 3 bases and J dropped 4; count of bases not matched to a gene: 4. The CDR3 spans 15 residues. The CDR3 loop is CASSPTSGRRETQYF. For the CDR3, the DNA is TGTGCCAGCTCACCTACTAGCGGGAGACGAGAGACCCAGTACTTC.

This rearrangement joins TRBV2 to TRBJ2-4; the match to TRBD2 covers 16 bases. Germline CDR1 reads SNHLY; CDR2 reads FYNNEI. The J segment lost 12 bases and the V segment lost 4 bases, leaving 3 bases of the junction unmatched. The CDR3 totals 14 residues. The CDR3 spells CASSAGTSGRAQYF. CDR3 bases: TGTGCCAGCAGTGCTGGGACTAGCGGGAGGGCTCAGTACTTC. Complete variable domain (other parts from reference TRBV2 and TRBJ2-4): EPEVTQTPSHQVTQMGQEVILRCVPISNHLYFYWYRQILGQKVEFLVSFYNNEISEKSEIFDDQFSVERPDGSNFTLKIRSTKLEDSAMYFCASSAGTSGRAQYFGAGTRLSVL.

The CDR3 loop is CAISWDRSSYEQYF. The CDR3 DNA follows: TGTGCCATCAGCTGGGACAGGAGCTCCTACGAGCAGTACTTC. The rearrangement links TRBV10-3 to TRBJ2-7; 8 nucleotides line up with TRBD1. The germline V gene has CDR1 ENHRY and CDR2 SYGVKD. J gave up 0 bases and V 6 bases, and 4 bases lay outside the gene matches. This CDR3 is built from 14 residues.

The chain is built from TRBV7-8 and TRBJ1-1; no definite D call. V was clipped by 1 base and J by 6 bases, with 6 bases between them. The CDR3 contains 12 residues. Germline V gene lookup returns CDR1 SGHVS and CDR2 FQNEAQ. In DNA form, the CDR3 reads TGTGCCAGCAGCTTAGACGGGGCTGAAGCTTTCTTT. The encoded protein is CASSLDGAEAFF.

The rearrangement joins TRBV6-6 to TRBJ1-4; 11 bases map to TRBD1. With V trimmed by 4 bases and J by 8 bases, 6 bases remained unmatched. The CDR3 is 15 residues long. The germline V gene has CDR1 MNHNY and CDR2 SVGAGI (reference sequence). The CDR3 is CASSLPGQGGEKLFF. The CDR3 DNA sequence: TGTGCCAGCAGTTTGCCGGGACAGGGGGGCGAAAAACTGTTTTTT.

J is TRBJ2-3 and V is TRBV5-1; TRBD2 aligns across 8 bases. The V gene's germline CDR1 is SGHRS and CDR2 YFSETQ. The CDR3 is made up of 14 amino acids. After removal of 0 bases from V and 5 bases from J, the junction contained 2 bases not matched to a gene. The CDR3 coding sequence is TGCGCCAGCAGCTTGGGAGCGGGGGAAGATACGCAGTATTTT. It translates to CASSLGAGEDTQYF.

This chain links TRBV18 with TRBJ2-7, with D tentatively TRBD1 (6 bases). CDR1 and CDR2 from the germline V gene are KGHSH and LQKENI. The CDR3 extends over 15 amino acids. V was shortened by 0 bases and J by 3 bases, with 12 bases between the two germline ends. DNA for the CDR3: TGTGCCAGCTCACCACCCTCAGGGGTGCGCTACGAGCAGTACTTC. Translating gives CASSPPSGVRYEQYF.

The CDR3 sequence: CASSVGWADSGNTIYF. The CDR3 DNA sequence: TGTGCCAGCAGCGTAGGCTGGGCGGACTCTGGAAACACCATATATTTT. This chain joins TRBV9 and TRBJ1-3; D is ambiguous. The CDR3 totals 16 residues. Germline values: CDR1 SGDLS, CDR2 YYNGEE. V lost 0 bases, J lost 0 bases, and 10 bases lay in between.

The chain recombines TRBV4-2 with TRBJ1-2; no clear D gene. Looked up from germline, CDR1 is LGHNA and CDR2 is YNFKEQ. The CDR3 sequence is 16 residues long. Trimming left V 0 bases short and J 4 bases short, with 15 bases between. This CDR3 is CASSQDKRQASYGYTF. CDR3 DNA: TGTGCCAGCAGCCAAGATAAACGCCAGGCTTCCTATGGCTACACCTTC.

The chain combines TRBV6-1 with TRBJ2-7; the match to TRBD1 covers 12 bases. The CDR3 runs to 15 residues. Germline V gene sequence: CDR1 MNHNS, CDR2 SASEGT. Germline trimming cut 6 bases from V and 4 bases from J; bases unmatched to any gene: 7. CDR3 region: CASRPGTGGYYEQYF. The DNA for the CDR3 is TGTGCCAGCAGACCCGGGACAGGGGGCTATTACGAGCAGTACTTC.

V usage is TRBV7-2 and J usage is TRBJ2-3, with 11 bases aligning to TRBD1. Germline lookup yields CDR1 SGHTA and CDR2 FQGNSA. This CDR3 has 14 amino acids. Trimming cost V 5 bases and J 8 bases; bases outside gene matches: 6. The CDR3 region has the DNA TGTGCCAGCAGCAGGGACAGGGGGTTAGCTACGCAGTATTTT. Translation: CASSRDRGLATQYF.

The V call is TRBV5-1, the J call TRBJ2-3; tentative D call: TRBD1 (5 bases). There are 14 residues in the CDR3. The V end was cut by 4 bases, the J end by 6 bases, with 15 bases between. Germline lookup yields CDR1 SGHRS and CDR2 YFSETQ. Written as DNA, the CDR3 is TGCGCCAGCAGCCCTAATGACAGTGGTGATACGCAGTATTTT. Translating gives CASSPNDSGDTQYF.

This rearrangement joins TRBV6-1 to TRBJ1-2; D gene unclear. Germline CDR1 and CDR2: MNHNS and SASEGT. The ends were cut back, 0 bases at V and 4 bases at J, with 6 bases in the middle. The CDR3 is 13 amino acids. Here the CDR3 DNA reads TGTGCCAGCAGTGAAGCGCGGGGCTATGGCTACACCTTC. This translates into CASSEARGYGYTF.

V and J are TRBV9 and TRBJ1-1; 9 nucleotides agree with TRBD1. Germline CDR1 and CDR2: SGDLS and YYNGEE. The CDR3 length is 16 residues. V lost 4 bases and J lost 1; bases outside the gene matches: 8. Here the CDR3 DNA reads TGTGCCAGCAGCAAGGGACAGGGTCGCGGGAACACTGAAGCTTTCTTT. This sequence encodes CASSKGQGRGNTEAFF.

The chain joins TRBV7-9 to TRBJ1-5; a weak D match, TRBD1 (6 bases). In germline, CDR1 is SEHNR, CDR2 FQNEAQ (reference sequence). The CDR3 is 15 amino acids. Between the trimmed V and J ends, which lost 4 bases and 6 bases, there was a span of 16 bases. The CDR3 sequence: CASSSIGGPSQPQHF. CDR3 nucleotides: TGTGCCAGCAGCTCCATTGGGGGGCCCAGTCAGCCCCAGCATTTT. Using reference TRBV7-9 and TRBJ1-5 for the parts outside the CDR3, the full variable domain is DTGVSQNPRHKITKRGQNVTFRCDPISEHNRLYWYRQTLGQGPEFLTYFQNEAQLEKSRLLSDRFSAERPKGSFSTLEIQRTEQGDSAMYLCASSSIGGPSQPQHFGDGTRLSIL.